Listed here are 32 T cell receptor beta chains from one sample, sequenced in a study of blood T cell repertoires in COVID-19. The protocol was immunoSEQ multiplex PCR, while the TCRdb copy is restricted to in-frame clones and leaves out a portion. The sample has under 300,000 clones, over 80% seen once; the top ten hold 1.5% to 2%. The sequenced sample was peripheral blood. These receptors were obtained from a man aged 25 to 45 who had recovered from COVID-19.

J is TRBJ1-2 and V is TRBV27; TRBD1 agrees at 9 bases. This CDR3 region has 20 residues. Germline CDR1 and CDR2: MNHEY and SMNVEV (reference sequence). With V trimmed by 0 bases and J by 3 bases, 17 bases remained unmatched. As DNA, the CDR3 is TGTGCCAGCAGTTTATCGATGTCTGTGAACCGGGACAGGGTTTACTATGGCTACACCTTC. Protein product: CASSLSMSVNRDRVYYGYTF.

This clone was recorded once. CDR3 in DNA: TGCAGCGTTGGACAGAAAGAGACCCAGTACTTC. Protein product: CSVGQKETQYF. The chain has TRBV29-1 and TRBJ2-5; possible D gene TRBD1, 5 bases. This CDR3 is built from 11 residues. Germline V gives CDR1 SQVTM, CDR2 ANQGSEA. V lost 4 bases and J lost 3, with 6 bases in between.

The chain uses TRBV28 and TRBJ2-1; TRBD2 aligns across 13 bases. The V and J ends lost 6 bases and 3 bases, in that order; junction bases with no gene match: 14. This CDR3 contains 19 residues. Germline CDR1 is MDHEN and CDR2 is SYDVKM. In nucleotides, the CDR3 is TGTGCCAGCAGGGCAACTAGCGGGGGGGTCCTCCCCGTCTACAATGAGCAGTTCTTC. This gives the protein CASRATSGGVLPVYNEQFF.

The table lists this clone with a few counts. This chain's CDR3 is CASSLQGSRDEQYF. CDR3 coding DNA: TGTGCCAGCAGCTTACAGGGGAGTCGGGACGAGCAGTACTTC. The V call is TRBV5-4, the J call TRBJ2-7; the match to TRBD1 covers 7 bases. The CDR3 is 14 residues long. The ends lost 2 bases at V and 5 bases at J; junction bases unmatched: 7. Germline values: CDR1 SGHNT, CDR2 YYREEE (reference sequence).

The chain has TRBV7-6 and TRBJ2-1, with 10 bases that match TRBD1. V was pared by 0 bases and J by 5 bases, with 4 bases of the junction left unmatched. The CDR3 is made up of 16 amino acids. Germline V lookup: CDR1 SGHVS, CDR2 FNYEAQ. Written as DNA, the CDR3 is TGTGCCAGCAGCTTAGCCCCGGGACAGGGGAACAATGAGCAGTTCTTC. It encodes CASSLAPGQGNNEQFF.

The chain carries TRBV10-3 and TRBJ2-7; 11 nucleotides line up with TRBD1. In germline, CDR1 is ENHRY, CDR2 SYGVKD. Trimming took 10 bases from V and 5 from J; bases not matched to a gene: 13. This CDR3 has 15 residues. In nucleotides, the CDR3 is TGTGCCACAAGAACCCGGGACAGGGGGTCGCACGAGCAGTACTTC. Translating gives CATRTRDRGSHEQYF.

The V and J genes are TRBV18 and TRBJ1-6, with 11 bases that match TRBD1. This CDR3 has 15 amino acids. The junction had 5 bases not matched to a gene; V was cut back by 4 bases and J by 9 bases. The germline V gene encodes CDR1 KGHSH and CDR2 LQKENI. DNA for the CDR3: TGTGCCAGCTCACTCGGGACAGGGGGGGGTTCACCCCTCCACTTT. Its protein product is CASSLGTGGGSPLHF. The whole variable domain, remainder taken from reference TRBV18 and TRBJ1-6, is NAGVMQNPRHLVRRRGQEARLRCSPMKGHSHVYWYRQLPEEGLKFMVYLQKENIIDESGMPKERFSAEFPKEGPSILRIQQVVRGDSAAYFCASSLGTGGGSPLHFGNGTRLTVT.

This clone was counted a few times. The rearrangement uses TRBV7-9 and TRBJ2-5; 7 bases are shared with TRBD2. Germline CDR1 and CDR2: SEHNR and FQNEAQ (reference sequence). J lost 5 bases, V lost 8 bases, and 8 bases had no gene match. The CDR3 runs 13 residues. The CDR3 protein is CASGRGEGETQYF. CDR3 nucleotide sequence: TGTGCCAGCGGACGGGGGGAGGGGGAGACCCAGTACTTC.

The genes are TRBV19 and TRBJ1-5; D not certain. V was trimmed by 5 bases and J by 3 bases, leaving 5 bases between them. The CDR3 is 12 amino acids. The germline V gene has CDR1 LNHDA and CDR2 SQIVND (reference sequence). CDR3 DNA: TGTGCCAGTAGTTTTCTCAATCAGCCCCAGCATTTT. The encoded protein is CASSFLNQPQHF.

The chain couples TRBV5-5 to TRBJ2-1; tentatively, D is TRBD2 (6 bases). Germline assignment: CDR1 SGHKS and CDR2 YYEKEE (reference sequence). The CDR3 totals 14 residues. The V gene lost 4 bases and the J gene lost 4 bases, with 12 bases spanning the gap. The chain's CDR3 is CASSLETSYNEQFF. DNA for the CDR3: TGTGCCAGCAGCCTGGAGACTAGTTACAATGAGCAGTTCTTC. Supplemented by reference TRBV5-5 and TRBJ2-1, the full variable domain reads DAGVTQSPTHLIKTRGQQVTLRCSPISGHKSVSWYQQVLGQGPQFIFQYYEKEERGRGNFPDRFSARQFPNYSSELNVNALLLGDSALYLCASSLETSYNEQFFGPGTRLTVL.

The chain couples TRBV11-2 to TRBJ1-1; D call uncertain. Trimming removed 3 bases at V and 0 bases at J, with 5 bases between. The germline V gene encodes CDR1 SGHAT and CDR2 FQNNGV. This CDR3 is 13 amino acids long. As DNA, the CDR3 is TGTGCCAGCAGCTTTCAGGTGAACACTGAAGCTTTCTTT. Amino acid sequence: CASSFQVNTEAFF.

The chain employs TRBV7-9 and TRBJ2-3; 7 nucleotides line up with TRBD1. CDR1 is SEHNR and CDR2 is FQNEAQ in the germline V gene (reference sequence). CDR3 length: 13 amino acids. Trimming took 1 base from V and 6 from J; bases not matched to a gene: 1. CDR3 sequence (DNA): TGTGCCAGCAGCTTAGTCAGGGGGGATACGCAGTATTTT. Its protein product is CASSLVRGDTQYF.

CDR3 in amino acids: CASSAGTGNGYTF. As DNA, the CDR3 is TGCGCCAGCAGCGCCGGGACAGGGAATGGCTACACCTTC. J is TRBJ1-2 and V is TRBV5-1; 9 bases fit TRBD1. The germline CDR1 and CDR2 sequences are SGHRS and YFSETQ. The CDR3 is made up of 13 amino acids. With 4 bases clipped from V and 6 bases from J, the junction kept 4 bases outside the gene matches.

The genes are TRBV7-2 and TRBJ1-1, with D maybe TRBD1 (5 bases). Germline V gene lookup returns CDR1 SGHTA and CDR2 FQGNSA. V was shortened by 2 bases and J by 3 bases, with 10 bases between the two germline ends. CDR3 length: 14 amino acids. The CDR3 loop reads CASSLHPGDTEAFF. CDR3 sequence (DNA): TGTGCCAGCAGCTTACATCCGGGGGACACTGAAGCTTTCTTT.

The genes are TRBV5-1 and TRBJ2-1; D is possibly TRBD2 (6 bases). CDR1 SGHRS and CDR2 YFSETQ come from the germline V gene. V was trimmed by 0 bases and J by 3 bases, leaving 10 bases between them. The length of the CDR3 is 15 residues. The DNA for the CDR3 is TGCGCCAGCAGCTTGGGAACCGGGAGCTACAATGAGCAGTTCTTC. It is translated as CASSLGTGSYNEQFF.

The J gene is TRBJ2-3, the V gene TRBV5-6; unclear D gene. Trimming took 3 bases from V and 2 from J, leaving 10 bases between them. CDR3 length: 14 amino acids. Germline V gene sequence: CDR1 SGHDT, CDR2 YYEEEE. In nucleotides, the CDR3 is TGTGCCAGCAGCTCACCCCAGATCACAGATACGCAGTATTTT. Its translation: CASSSPQITDTQYF.

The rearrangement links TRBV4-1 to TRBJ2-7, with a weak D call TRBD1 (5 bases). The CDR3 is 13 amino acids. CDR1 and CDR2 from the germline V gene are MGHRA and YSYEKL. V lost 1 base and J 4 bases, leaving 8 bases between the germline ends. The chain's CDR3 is CASSQGGVYEQYF. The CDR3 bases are TGCGCCAGCAGCCAAGGGGGCGTGTACGAGCAGTACTTC.

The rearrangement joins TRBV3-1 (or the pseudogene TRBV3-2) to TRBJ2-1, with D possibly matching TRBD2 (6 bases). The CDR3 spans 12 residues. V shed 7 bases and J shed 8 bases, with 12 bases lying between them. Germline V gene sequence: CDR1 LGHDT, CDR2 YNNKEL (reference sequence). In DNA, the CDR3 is TGTGCCAGCACCTCAGCGGGCGATGAGCAGTTCTTC. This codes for CASTSAGDEQFF.

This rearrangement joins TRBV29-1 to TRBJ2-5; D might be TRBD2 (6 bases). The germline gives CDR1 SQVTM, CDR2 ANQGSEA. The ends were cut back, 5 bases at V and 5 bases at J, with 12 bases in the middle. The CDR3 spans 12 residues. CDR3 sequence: CSVSTSSETQYF. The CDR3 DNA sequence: TGCAGCGTTTCGACTAGTTCGGAGACCCAGTACTTC.

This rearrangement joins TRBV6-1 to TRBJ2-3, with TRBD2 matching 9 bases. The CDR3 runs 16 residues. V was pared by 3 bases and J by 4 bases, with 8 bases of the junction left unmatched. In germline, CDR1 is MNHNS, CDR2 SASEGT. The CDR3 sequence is CASSDSGGWVSDTQYF. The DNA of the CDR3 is TGTGCCAGCAGTGATAGCGGGGGCTGGGTCTCAGATACGCAGTATTTT.

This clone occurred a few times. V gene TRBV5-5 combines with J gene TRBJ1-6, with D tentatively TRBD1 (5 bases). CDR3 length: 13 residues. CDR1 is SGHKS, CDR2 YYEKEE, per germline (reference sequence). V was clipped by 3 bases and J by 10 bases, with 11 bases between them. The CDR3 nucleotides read TGTGCCAGCAGCTCCAGGGCCCCCTCACCCCTCCACTTT. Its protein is CASSSRAPSPLHF.

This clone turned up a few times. In DNA, the CDR3 is TGTGCCAGCAGCCAGCCCGGGACATGGGCTGAAGCTTTCTTT. Its protein product is CASSQPGTWAEAFF. V and J are TRBV3-1 (or the pseudogene TRBV3-2) and TRBJ1-1, with D possibly matching TRBD1 (6 bases). The CDR3 is 14 amino acids. V lost 3 bases and J 6 bases, leaving 14 bases between the germline ends. The V gene's germline CDR1 is LGHDT and CDR2 YNNKEL (reference sequence).

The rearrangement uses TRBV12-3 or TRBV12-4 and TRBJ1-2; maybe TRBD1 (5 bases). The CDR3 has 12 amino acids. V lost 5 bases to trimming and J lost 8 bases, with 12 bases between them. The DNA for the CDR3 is TGTGCCAGCAGTCCAGGGACTAGGGGCTACACCTTC. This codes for CASSPGTRGYTF.

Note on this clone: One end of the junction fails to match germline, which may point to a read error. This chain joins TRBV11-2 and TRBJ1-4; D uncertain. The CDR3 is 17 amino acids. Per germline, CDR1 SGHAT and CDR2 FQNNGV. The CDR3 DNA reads TGTGTCAGCAGCCCAGATGGACTCCCTGGCACTAATGAAAAACTGTTTTTT. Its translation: CVSSPDGLPGTNEKLFF.

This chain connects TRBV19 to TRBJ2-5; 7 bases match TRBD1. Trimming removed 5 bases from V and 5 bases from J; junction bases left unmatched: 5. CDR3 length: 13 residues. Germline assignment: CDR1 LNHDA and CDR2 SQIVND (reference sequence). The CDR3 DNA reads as TGTGCCAGTAGTCTCAACAGGGGCGAGACCCAGTACTTC. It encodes CASSLNRGETQYF.

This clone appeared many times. CDR3 amino acids: CASVAGSNTGELFF. The CDR3 DNA follows: TGTGCCAGCGTCGCAGGGTCGAACACCGGGGAGCTGTTTTTT. The rearrangement uses TRBV6-5 and TRBJ2-2; perhaps TRBD1 as D (5 bases). The CDR3 runs to 14 residues. Germline loops: CDR1 MNHEY, CDR2 SVGAGI. Trimming took off 8 bases at V and 0 bases at J, with 10 bases between the two ends.

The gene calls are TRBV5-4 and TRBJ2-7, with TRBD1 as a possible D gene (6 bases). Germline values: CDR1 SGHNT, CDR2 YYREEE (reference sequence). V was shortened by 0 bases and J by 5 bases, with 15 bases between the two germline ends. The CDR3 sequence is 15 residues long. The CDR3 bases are TGTGCCAGCAGCTTGGGGGGGCAGGTGCCCCACGAGCAGTACGTC. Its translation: CASSLGGQVPHEQYV.

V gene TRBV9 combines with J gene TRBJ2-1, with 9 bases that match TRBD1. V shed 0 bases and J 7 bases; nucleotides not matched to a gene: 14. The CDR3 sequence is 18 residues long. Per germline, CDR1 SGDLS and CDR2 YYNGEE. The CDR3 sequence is CASSVAPGQGMYRNEQFF. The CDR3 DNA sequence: TGTGCCAGCAGCGTAGCTCCGGGACAGGGAATGTACAGGAATGAGCAGTTCTTC.

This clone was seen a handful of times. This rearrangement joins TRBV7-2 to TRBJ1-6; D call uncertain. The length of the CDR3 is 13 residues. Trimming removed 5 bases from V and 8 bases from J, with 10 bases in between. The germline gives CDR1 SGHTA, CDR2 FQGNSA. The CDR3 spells CASSISRDSPLHF. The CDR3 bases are TGTGCCAGCAGCATCAGTCGTGATTCACCCCTCCACTTT.

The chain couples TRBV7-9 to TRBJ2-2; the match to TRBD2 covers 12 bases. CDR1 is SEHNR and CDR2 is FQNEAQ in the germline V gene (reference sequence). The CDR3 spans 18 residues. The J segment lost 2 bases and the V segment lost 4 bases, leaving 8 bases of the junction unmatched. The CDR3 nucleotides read TGTGCCAGCAGCTCCTCCCGACTAGCGGGGGAAAACACCGGGGAGCTGTTTTTT. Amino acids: CASSSSRLAGENTGELFF.

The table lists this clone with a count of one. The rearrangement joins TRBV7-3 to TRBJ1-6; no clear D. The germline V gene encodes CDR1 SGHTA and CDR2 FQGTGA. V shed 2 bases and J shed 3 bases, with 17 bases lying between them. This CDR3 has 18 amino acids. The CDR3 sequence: CASSLSHLTGIYNSPLHF. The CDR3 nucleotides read TGTGCCAGCAGCTTATCCCACTTGACCGGGATCTATAATTCACCCCTCCACTTT.

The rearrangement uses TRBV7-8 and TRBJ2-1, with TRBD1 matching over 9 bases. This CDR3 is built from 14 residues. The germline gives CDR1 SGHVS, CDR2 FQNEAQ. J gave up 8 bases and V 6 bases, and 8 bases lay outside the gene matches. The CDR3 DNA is TGTGCCAGCAGACCCGGGACAGGGAACCATGAGCAGTTCTTC. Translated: CASRPGTGNHEQFF.